These 25 T cell receptor beta chains share one sample of origin, sequenced in a study of blood T cell repertoires in COVID-19. The data were produced by immunoSEQ multiplex PCR, yet TCRdb's version contains in-frame clones alone and is incomplete. The sample holds 95,000 to 150,000 clones, just over 85% seen once. Sequencing was done on a sample of peripheral blood. These receptors originate from a woman aged 50 to 60 with active or convalescent COVID-19.

The V and J genes are TRBV5-6 and TRBJ2-7; the D gene is possibly TRBD1 (6 bases). Deletions cut 3 bases from V and 2 bases from J, with 12 bases between. Germline values: CDR1 SGHDT, CDR2 YYEEEE. This CDR3 has 14 residues. In nucleotides, the CDR3 is TGTGCCAGCAGCTGGGGCCGGGACACCTACGAGCAGTACTTC. Encoded protein: CASSWGRDTYEQYF.

This chain connects TRBV3-1 (or the pseudogene TRBV3-2) to TRBJ2-3; 8 bases are a match to TRBD2. Germline loops: CDR1 LGHDT, CDR2 YNNKEL (reference sequence). The CDR3 spans 15 residues. Trimming took 2 bases from V and 4 from J; bases not matched to a gene: 5. The CDR3 here is CASSQTAGVADTQYF. In nucleotides, the CDR3 is TGTGCCAGCAGCCAAACAGCGGGAGTCGCAGATACGCAGTATTTT.

The chain has TRBV6-5 and TRBJ1-2, with D maybe TRBD1 (5 bases). CDR3 length: 13 residues. Trimming took off 2 bases at V and 3 bases at J, with 7 bases between the two ends. Germline V lookup: CDR1 MNHEY, CDR2 SVGAGI. CDR3 bases: TGTGCCAGCAGTTACGGGGGGTACTATGGCTACACCTTC. As protein: CASSYGGYYGYTF.

The rearrangement uses TRBV2 and TRBJ2-3, with 9 bases lining up with TRBD2. Germline V gives CDR1 SNHLY, CDR2 FYNNEI. Losses at the gene ends were 4 bases for V and 4 bases for J; bases not matched to a gene: 6. The CDR3 has 15 amino acids. CDR3 amino acids: CASSASAGGADTQYF. Written as DNA, the CDR3 is TGTGCCAGCAGTGCGTCAGCGGGAGGAGCAGATACGCAGTATTTT.

The genes are TRBV4-1 and TRBJ1-6; D may be TRBD1 (5 bases). The CDR3 contains 16 residues. Looked up from germline, CDR1 is MGHRA and CDR2 is YSYEKL. Trimming cost V 3 bases and J 1 base, with 10 bases left between them. CDR3 nucleotide sequence: TGCGCCAGCAGCCATGTAGGGGCGTCCTATAATTCACCCCTCCACTTT. It translates to CASSHVGASYNSPLHF.

The chain is built from TRBV2 and TRBJ1-5; D gene ambiguous. V gave up 2 bases and J gave up 0 bases, with 5 bases separating them. The germline CDR1 and CDR2 sequences are SNHLY and FYNNEI. There are 14 residues in the CDR3. The CDR3 is CASSEFNSNQPQHF. CDR3 nucleotides: TGTGCCAGCAGTGAATTTAATAGCAATCAGCCCCAGCATTTT.

V and J are TRBV10-3 and TRBJ1-4, with D possibly matching TRBD1 (6 bases). The V end lost 6 bases, the J end lost 5 bases, and 16 bases lay between the germline ends. Germline V gene lookup returns CDR1 ENHRY and CDR2 SYGVKD. This CDR3 comprises 15 residues. CDR3 amino acids: CAIRKGGDSNEKLFF. The DNA of the CDR3 is TGTGCCATCAGGAAAGGGGGGGACTCAAATGAAAAACTGTTTTTT.

The V call is TRBV7-2, the J call TRBJ1-1; the D is unclear. The V gene's germline CDR1 is SGHTA and CDR2 FQGNSA. The CDR3 is 13 residues long. Trimming pared 5 bases from V and 6 bases from J, leaving 13 bases between. CDR3: CASSALYMAEAFF. Here the CDR3 DNA reads TGTGCCAGCAGCGCCCTTTACATGGCTGAAGCTTTCTTT.

The CDR3 region has the DNA TGTGCCTGGAGGACTAGCGGGACGGGTGATACGCAGTATTTT. Its protein is CAWRTSGTGDTQYF. This chain uses TRBV30 with TRBJ2-3, with 11 bases identical to TRBD2. The CDR3 runs to 14 residues. Germline-derived CDR1 and CDR2 are GTSNPN and SVGIG (reference sequence). The trim removed 3 bases at V and 6 bases at J, leaving 5 bases unmatched.

This clone appeared a few times. The J gene is TRBJ2-1, the V gene TRBV5-4; TRBD1 matches at 9 bases. From germline, CDR1 is SGHNT and CDR2 YYREEE (reference sequence). This CDR3 spans 15 amino acids. After removal of 3 bases from V and 6 bases from J, the junction contained 7 bases not matched to a gene. CDR3 DNA sequence: TGTGCCAGCAGCTCGGGACAGGGTGTCCGCAATGAGCAGTTCTTC. It encodes CASSSGQGVRNEQFF.

V is TRBV5-1 and J is TRBJ2-7; 11 nucleotides agree with TRBD2. The V gene end was trimmed by 0 bases and the J gene end by 4 bases; junction bases not matched to a gene: 3. The germline V gene has CDR1 SGHRS and CDR2 YFSETQ. CDR3 length equals 15 residues. CDR3 coding DNA: TGCGCCAGCAGCTTGGACGGGACTAGCGGTTACGAGCAGTACTTC. It encodes CASSLDGTSGYEQYF. The whole variable domain, remainder taken from reference TRBV5-1 and TRBJ2-7, is KAGVTQTPRYLIKTRGQQVTLSCSPISGHRSVSWYQQTPGQGLQFLFEYFSETQRNKGNFPGRFSGRQFSNSRSEMNVSTLELGDSALYLCASSLDGTSGYEQYFGPGTRLTVT.

The V call is TRBV7-8, the J call TRBJ2-1, with D tentatively TRBD1 (5 bases). Germline V CDR1 and CDR2: SGHVS, FQNEAQ. The V end was cut by 5 bases, the J end by 7 bases, with 9 bases between. The CDR3 covers 12 residues. CDR3 in amino acids: CASSPHRNEQFF. Here the CDR3 DNA reads TGTGCCAGCAGCCCCCACAGGAATGAGCAGTTCTTC.

The rearrangement links TRBV27 to TRBJ2-3, with TRBD2 identical over 9 bases. Germline V gene data show CDR1 as MNHEY and CDR2 as SMNVEV (reference sequence). The V segment lost 6 bases and the J segment 3 bases; nucleotides outside the gene matches: 7. The length of the CDR3 is 15 residues. CDR3 sequence reads: CASRLHLAGTDTQYF. CDR3 coding DNA: TGTGCCAGCAGGCTTCATCTAGCGGGGACAGATACGCAGTATTTT.

The chain combines TRBV6-2 or TRBV6-3 with TRBJ2-1, with 12 bases that match TRBD2. This CDR3 contains 17 residues. With V trimmed by 0 bases and J by 0 bases, 0 bases remained unmatched. CDR1 and CDR2 from the germline V gene are MNHEY and SVGEGT. The CDR3 protein is CASSYSTSGSSYNEQFF. CDR3 DNA: TGTGCCAGCAGTTACTCGACTAGCGGGAGCTCCTACAATGAGCAGTTCTTC.

As to this clone: A junction boundary mismatches the germline segment, possibly from a read error. The CDR3 sequence is CATSAPQGTYTDTQYF. As DNA, the CDR3 is TGTGCCACCAGTGCTCCACAGGGAACCTACACAGATACGCAGTATTTT. The V call is TRBV6-1, the J call TRBJ2-3; a possible D gene is TRBD1 (6 bases). Germline values: CDR1 MNHNS, CDR2 SASEGT. This CDR3 region has 16 residues.

This rearrangement joins TRBV7-6 to TRBJ1-1, with TRBD1 identical over 7 bases. V lost 1 base to trimming and J lost 0 bases; unmatched junction nucleotides: 5. Per the germline V gene, CDR1 is SGHVS and CDR2 is FNYEAQ. CDR3 length equals 16 residues. CDR3: CASSLGQGALNTEAFF. The CDR3 bases are TGTGCCAGCAGCTTAGGACAGGGAGCATTGAACACTGAAGCTTTCTTT.

The genes are TRBV19 and TRBJ2-4; 9 nucleotides agree with TRBD2. The V gene end was trimmed by 5 bases and the J gene end by 3 bases; junction bases not matched to a gene: 14. This CDR3 is built from 18 residues. Germline V gene sequence: CDR1 LNHDA, CDR2 SQIVND (reference sequence). The CDR3 DNA reads TGTGCCAGTAGTGCCTACTCGTATAGCGGGAGTGACAAAAACATTCAGTACTTC. This codes for CASSAYSYSGSDKNIQYF.

The chain employs TRBV2 and TRBJ1-2; D is undetermined. CDR3 size: 13 residues. V shed 8 bases and J shed 3 bases, with 13 bases lying between them. The V gene's germline CDR1 is SNHLY and CDR2 FYNNEI. The CDR3 DNA is TGTGCCAGCCGGCGGGGAACGGACTATGGCTACACCTTC. Its translation is CASRRGTDYGYTF.

The CDR3 nucleotides read TGTGCCAGCAGCTTAGGAGCAGGGGTGAACACTGAAGCTTTCTTT. Translation: CASSLGAGVNTEAFF. This chain connects TRBV7-8 to TRBJ1-1; maybe TRBD1 (6 bases). This CDR3 is 15 amino acids long. V dropped 1 base and J dropped 0 bases, with 9 bases sitting between them. From germline, CDR1 is SGHVS and CDR2 FQNEAQ.

This rearrangement joins TRBV9 to TRBJ2-1; 8 bases line up with TRBD1. Germline trimming cut 3 bases from V and 3 bases from J; bases unmatched to any gene: 14. This CDR3 is built from 18 residues. Germline-derived CDR1 and CDR2 are SGDLS and YYNGEE. Written as DNA, the CDR3 is TGTGCCAGCAGCGGACAGGGGTCCAAGGCGGGCAGCTACAATGAGCAGTTCTTC. Translating it yields CASSGQGSKAGSYNEQFF.

The CDR3 coding sequence is TGTGCCAGCAGCCAAGGACTAGCGGAGATCTACAATGAGCAGTTCTTC. Amino acid sequence: CASSQGLAEIYNEQFF. The chain joins TRBV3-1 (or the pseudogene TRBV3-2) to TRBJ2-1, with 9 nucleotides matching TRBD2. CDR1 is LGHDT, CDR2 YNNKEL, per germline (reference sequence). Unmatched junction bases numbered 4, after V lost 1 base and J lost 3 bases. The CDR3 covers 16 residues.

A few counts support this clone. This rearrangement joins TRBV28 to TRBJ2-7, with TRBD2 as a possible D gene (5 bases). Germline V gene sequence: CDR1 MDHEN, CDR2 SYDVKM. This CDR3 has 13 residues. V lost 8 bases and J lost 1, with 12 bases in between. DNA for the CDR3: TGTGCCAGCGGCGGACTGAATTCCTACGAGCAGTACTTC. It translates to CASGGLNSYEQYF. The entire variable domain, with the rest obtained from reference TRBV28 and TRBJ2-7, is as follows: DVKVTQSSRYLVKRTGEKVFLECVQDMDHENMFWYRQDPGLGLRLIYFSYDVKMKEKGDIPEGYSVSREKKERFSLILESASTNQTSMYLCASGGLNSYEQYFGPGTRLTVT.

The V call is TRBV2, the J call TRBJ2-7, with TRBD1 matching 10 bases. CDR3 length: 15 residues. Germline CDR1 is SNHLY and CDR2 is FYNNEI. With V trimmed by 6 bases and J by 2 bases, 7 bases remained unmatched. In DNA, the CDR3 is TGTGCCAGCAGAGAGGGGACAGGGGAGACCTACGAGCAGTACTTC. Residues: CASREGTGETYEQYF.

The sample holds a few counts of this clone. This sequence joins TRBV5-1 and TRBJ2-1, with no clear D. The germline V gene has CDR1 SGHRS and CDR2 YFSETQ. Trimming cost V 0 bases and J 3 bases, with 10 bases left between them. The CDR3 is made up of 15 amino acids. The CDR3 nucleotides read TGCGCCAGCAGCTTGGCGGTGAGAAACTACAATGAGCAGTTCTTC. Protein sequence: CASSLAVRNYNEQFF.

The V gene is TRBV27, the J gene TRBJ1-2; D might be TRBD1 (5 bases). The CDR3 loop spans 12 amino acids. V lost 8 bases, J lost 5 bases, and 12 bases lay in between. CDR1 and CDR2 (germline): MNHEY, SMNVEV (reference sequence). CDR3 in DNA: TGTGCCAGCGCGACGGGGGGGTATGGCTACACCTTC. Its protein is CASATGGYGYTF.